The 16 T cell receptor beta chains given below trace back to one sample, sequenced in a study of graft-versus-host responses after intestinal transplantation. Their antigen targets remain unknown. Some clones are missing from TCRdb's copy, which holds only in-frame ones; the method was immunoSEQ multiplex PCR. The profile shows fewer than 130,000 clones, roughly 95% of them singletons. The sample here was unstimulated CD8+ T cells sorted from spleen or lymph node cells, taken before intestinal transplant. The receptor set was obtained from a human donor who received an intestinal transplant.

This chain joins TRBV5-6 and TRBJ2-1; 10 positions match TRBD2. The V segment lost 4 bases and the J segment 7 bases; nucleotides outside the gene matches: 5. The germline V gene has CDR1 SGHDT and CDR2 YYEEEE. This CDR3 spans 14 amino acids. The CDR3 DNA reads as TGTGCCAGCAGCCACCCTAGCGGGAGTAATGAGCAGTTCTTC. This translates into CASSHPSGSNEQFF.

The V gene is TRBV6-1, the J gene TRBJ1-2; maybe TRBD1 (5 bases). The CDR3 runs 12 residues. Trimming removed 7 bases at V and 3 bases at J, with 9 bases between. Germline CDR1 and CDR2: MNHNS and SASEGT. In nucleotides, the CDR3 is TGTGCCAGCATGAGGGGTCACTATGGCTACACCTTC. Translating gives CASMRGHYGYTF.

V usage is TRBV25-1 and J usage is TRBJ2-5; tentatively, D is TRBD2 (6 bases). CDR3 length: 14 residues. Germline V gives CDR1 MGHDK, CDR2 SYGVNS. V lost 1 base to trimming and J lost 6 bases, with 12 bases between them. The CDR3 DNA reads as TGTGCCAGCAGTGAATGGGGGGTACGGCAGACCCAGTACTTC. Translating it yields CASSEWGVRQTQYF.

The chain combines TRBV6-4 with TRBJ2-3, with D perhaps TRBD1 (6 bases). CDR1 and CDR2 (germline): MRHNA, SNTAGT. There are 15 residues in the CDR3. V gave up 0 bases and J gave up 2 bases, with 9 bases separating them. Here the CDR3 DNA reads TGTGCCAGCAGTGACTCGGGGGCCCTCACAGATACGCAGTATTTT. Encoded protein: CASSDSGALTDTQYF.

The gene calls are TRBV7-9 and TRBJ1-5, with unresolved D. Germline-derived CDR1 and CDR2 are SEHNR and FQNEAQ (reference sequence). Trimming removed 0 bases from V and 0 bases from J, with 6 bases in between. This CDR3 spans 15 amino acids. As DNA, the CDR3 is TGTGCCAGCAGCTTAGCAGGGTATAGCAATCAGCCCCAGCATTTT. Protein sequence: CASSLAGYSNQPQHF.

Turning to this clone: One junction end does not reproduce the germline sequence, and a read error may be involved. The chain is built from TRBV7-7 and TRBJ2-5, with 10 positions matching TRBD1. Germline assignment: CDR1 SSHAT and CDR2 FNYEAQ (reference sequence). This CDR3 is 17 amino acids long. The CDR3 loop reads CASSLGLEDRGQETQYF. The CDR3 DNA follows: TGTGCTAGCAGCTTAGGATTGGAGGACAGGGGGCAAGAGACCCAGTACTTC.

V gene TRBV5-1 combines with J gene TRBJ2-5, with D perhaps matching TRBD1 or TRBD2 (6 bases each). This CDR3 is built from 16 residues. V was shortened by 5 bases and J by 2 bases, with 19 bases between the two germline ends. From germline, CDR1 is SGHRS and CDR2 YFSETQ. This CDR3 is CASRNTWRGVQETQYF. CDR3 nucleotide sequence: TGCGCCAGCAGAAACACCTGGAGGGGGGTTCAAGAGACCCAGTACTTC.

CDR3 coding DNA: TGTGCCAGCACCGAGGGGTTCGGGACAGGTAAAAACATTCAGTACTTC. Translation: CASTEGFGTGKNIQYF. The chain uses TRBV2 and TRBJ2-4, with 8 bases lining up with TRBD1. Germline CDR1 is SNHLY and CDR2 is FYNNEI. After removal of 7 bases from V and 4 bases from J, the junction contained 12 bases not matched to a gene. This CDR3 contains 16 residues.

V and J are TRBV10-1 and TRBJ2-1; TRBD2 matches at 9 bases. The CDR3 covers 18 residues. The germline V gene encodes CDR1 WNHNN and CDR2 SYGVQD (reference sequence). V shed 4 bases and J 4 bases; nucleotides not matched to a gene: 14. The CDR3 reads CASSGPSGTLSRYNEQFF. The CDR3 bases are TGCGCCAGCAGTGGGCCTAGCGGGACACTGAGTCGGTACAATGAGCAGTTCTTC.

This chain connects TRBV7-6 to TRBJ2-1; TRBD2 matches 14 bases. This CDR3 has 15 residues. With 4 bases clipped from V and 7 bases from J, the junction kept 3 bases outside the gene matches. CDR1 and CDR2 (germline): SGHVS, FNYEAQ. This chain's CDR3 is CASSWGLAGDNEQFF. The CDR3 DNA is TGTGCCAGCAGCTGGGGACTAGCGGGAGATAATGAGCAGTTCTTC.

The sample holds one count of this clone. The junction departs from germline at one end; a sequencing error may be responsible. The same CDR3 can be traced to other DNA sequences in this sample. The V call is TRBV7-6, the J call TRBJ2-7; D gene ambiguous. The CDR3 length is 14 residues. The germline V gene has CDR1 SGHVS and CDR2 FNYEAQ. CDR3 amino acids: CASSLQDGAYEQYF. Written as DNA, the CDR3 is TGTGCCAGCAGCTTACAAGACGGAGCCTACGAACAGTACTTC.

The rearrangement uses TRBV7-9 and TRBJ2-7, with D perhaps TRBD2 (6 bases). V lost 4 bases and J lost 6, with 10 bases in between. CDR1 is SEHNR and CDR2 is FQNEAQ in the germline V gene (reference sequence). The CDR3 is made up of 12 amino acids. In DNA form, the CDR3 reads TGTGCCAGCAGCTCGAGGGACTTCGAGCAGTACTTC. The encoded protein is CASSSRDFEQYF.

As for this clone: Its ends do not fully match the called genes, so a read error is possible. Other DNA sequences in the sample encode the same CDR3. The V and J genes are TRBV2 and TRBJ2-7, with D hard to call. Germline CDR1 reads SNHLY; CDR2 reads FYNNEI. This CDR3 contains 13 residues. The CDR3 is CASRSETAYEQYF. CDR3 coding DNA: TGTGCTAGCAGGAGCGAGACGGCATACGAGCAGTACTTC. The full variable domain, rest sourced from reference TRBV2 and TRBJ2-7, is EPEVTQTPSHQVTQMGQEVILRCVPISNHLYFYWYRQILGQKVEFLVSFYNNEISEKSEIFDDQFSVERPDGSNFTLKIRSTKLEDSAMYFCASRSETAYEQYFGPGTRLTVT.

This sequence joins TRBV9 and TRBJ2-7; D not resolved. Germline lookup yields CDR1 SGDLS and CDR2 YYNGEE. CDR3 length: 12 amino acids. V lost 0 bases, J lost 6 bases, and 7 bases lay in between. For the CDR3, the DNA is TGTGCCAGCAGCGTAGGCGGTCTCGAGCAGTACTTC. Protein product: CASSVGGLEQYF.

Only one count was recorded for this clone. The chain couples TRBV29-1 to TRBJ2-7; 8 nucleotides match TRBD2. V lost 6 bases, J lost 4 bases, and 5 bases stayed unmatched. The CDR3 spans 12 residues. Germline assignment: CDR1 SQVTM and CDR2 ANQGSEA. CDR3: CSVLAEGYEQYF. Written as DNA, the CDR3 is TGCAGCGTACTAGCGGAGGGATACGAGCAGTACTTC.

The chain links TRBV10-3 to TRBJ2-7; D may correspond to TRBD1 or TRBD2 (6 bases each). Trimming took off 0 bases at V and 5 bases at J, with 14 bases between the two ends. The CDR3 runs 15 residues. Germline values: CDR1 ENHRY, CDR2 SYGVKD. CDR3 bases: TGTGCCATCAGTGAGTCCGGCGGTCGGGGGCACGAGCAGTACTTC. It translates to CAISESGGRGHEQYF.